A selection of T cell receptor beta chains follows, all from one sample in a study of response to subunit inactivated influenza vaccine. MiXCR, applied by TCRdb to the RT-PCR reads, yields one record per CDR3 protein. The sample records roughly 760,000 distinct CDR3 sequences, 20% to 25% being singletons. The sample in question was PBMCs from blood, obtained approximately 5 days after vaccination. The origin of the receptors is a man in his fifties or sixties who received an inactivated influenza vaccine. Each CDR3 is given with its conserved first and last residue. The D gene is left open where the match is weak. Size tells how often a clone was seen (once, few, many) or the class of an expanded clone, and some rows leave it out.

d_call	j_call	v_call	clone_size	cdr3_nt	cdr3_aa
NA	TRBJ1-6	TRBV7-9	NA	TGTGCCAGCACCCGTTCCTATAATTCACCCCTCCACTTT	CASTRSYNSPLHF
TRBD2	TRBJ2-1	TRBV7-3	NA	TGTGCCAGCAGCTTTAGCGGGATCCCCCCCTGGAGGGAGCAGTTCTTC	CASSFSGIPPWREQFF
NA	TRBJ1-1	TRBV7-9	few	TGTGCCAGCAGCTTGCCGAAGTTTGAAGCTTTCTTT	CASSLPKFEAFF
TRBD2	TRBJ2-5	TRBV20-1	few	TGCAGTGCTAGAGACCGGACTAGCGGGGGGCCAGAGTACTTC	CSARDRTSGGPEYF
NA	TRBJ2-5	TRBV20-1	few	TGCAGTGCTGGTCCTATAGGGTGGGAAGGAGAGACCCAGTACTTC	CSAGPIGWEGETQYF
NA	TRBJ2-3	TRBV7-2	NA	TGTGCCAGCAGCTCCTTAAGGTTCACAGATACGCAGTATTTT	CASSSLRFTDTQYF
NA	TRBJ2-1	TRBV3-1	NA	TGTGCCAGCAGAAGTTCCCCGAGCTCCTACAATGAGCAGTTCTTC	CASRSSPSSYNEQFF
NA	TRBJ2-7	TRBV4-2	many	TGTGCCAGCAGCCAAGATCTGGGATCATCTTTCTCCTACGAGCAGTACTTC	CASSQDLGSSFSYEQYF
NA	TRBJ1-6	TRBV4-3	NA	TGCGCCAGCAGCCAAGACAATAGTTACATATCACCCCTCCACTTT	CASSQDNSYISPLHF
TRBD1	TRBJ1-4	TRBV5-1	NA	TGCGCCAGCAGCTGGGGACAGGGGGCTGGTGAAAAACTGTTTTTT	CASSWGQGAGEKLFF
TRBD1	TRBJ1-5	TRBV4-2	few	TGTGCCAGCAGCCAAGAGACCGGGACAGGGGTTCAGCCCCAGCATTTT	CASSQETGTGVQPQHF
NA	TRBJ1-1	TRBV5-1	few	TGCGCCAGCAGCCCATTCGGAGCAGGGTTGAGGGACACTGAAGCTTTCTTT	CASSPFGAGLRDTEAFF
NA	TRBJ2-3	TRBV7-2	NA	TGTGCCAGCAGCTTAGTACGCCCGGGACGAGATACGCAGTATTTT	CASSLVRPGRDTQYF
NA	TRBJ2-3	TRBV6-5	NA	TGTGCCAGCAGTTACCTAGATAATGCTAGTAGGCAGTATTTT	CASSYLDNASRQYF
NA	TRBJ2-7	TRBV28	few	TGTGCCAGCAGTTCAGACCTTACAGGGACCTCCTACGAGCAGTACTTC	CASSSDLTGTSYEQYF
TRBD1	TRBJ2-7	TRBV2	NA	TGTGCCAGCAGTGCCCGGGACAGGGGAACATACGAGCAGTACTTC	CASSARDRGTYEQYF
NA	TRBJ2-2	TRBV7-2	few	TGTGCCAGCAGCCCCAATTTGGGAGGGGAGCTGTTTTTT	CASSPNLGGELFF
NA	TRBJ2-7	TRBV4-1	once	TGCGCCAGCAGCCACCAACCGGGACACTACGAGCAGTACTTC	CASSHQPGHYEQYF